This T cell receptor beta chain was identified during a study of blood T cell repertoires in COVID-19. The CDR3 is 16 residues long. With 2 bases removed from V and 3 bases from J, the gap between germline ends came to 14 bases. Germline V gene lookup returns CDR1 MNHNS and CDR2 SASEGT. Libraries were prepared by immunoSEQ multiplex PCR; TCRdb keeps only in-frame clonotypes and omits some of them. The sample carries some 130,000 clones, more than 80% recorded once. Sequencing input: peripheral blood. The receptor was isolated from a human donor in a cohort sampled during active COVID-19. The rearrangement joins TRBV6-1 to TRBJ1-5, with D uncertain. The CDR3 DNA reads TGTGCCAGCAGTGAACAGGTGACGGGAACCAATCAGCCCCAGCATTTT. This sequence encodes CASSEQVTGTNQPQHF.